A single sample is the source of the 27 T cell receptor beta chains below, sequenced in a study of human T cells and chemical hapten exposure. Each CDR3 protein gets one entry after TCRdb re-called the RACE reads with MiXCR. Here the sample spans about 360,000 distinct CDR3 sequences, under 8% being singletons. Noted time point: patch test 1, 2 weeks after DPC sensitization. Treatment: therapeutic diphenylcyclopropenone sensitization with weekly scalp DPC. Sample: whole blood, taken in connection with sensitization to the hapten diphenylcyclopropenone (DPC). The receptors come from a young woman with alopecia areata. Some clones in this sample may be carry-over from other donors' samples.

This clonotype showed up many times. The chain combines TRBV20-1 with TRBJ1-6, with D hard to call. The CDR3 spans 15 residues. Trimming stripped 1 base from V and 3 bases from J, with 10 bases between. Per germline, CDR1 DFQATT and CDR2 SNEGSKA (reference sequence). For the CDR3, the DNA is TGCAGTGCTAGAGTGGCATGGGACTATAATTCACCCCTCCACTTT. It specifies CSARVAWDYNSPLHF.

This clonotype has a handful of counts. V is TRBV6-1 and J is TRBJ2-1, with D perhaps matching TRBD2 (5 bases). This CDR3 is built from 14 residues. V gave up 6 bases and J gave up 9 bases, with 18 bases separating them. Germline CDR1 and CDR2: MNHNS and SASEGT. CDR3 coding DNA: TGTGCCAGCAGCGGACTCCGTCTCTTTGCTGAGCAGTTCTTC. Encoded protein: CASSGLRLFAEQFF.

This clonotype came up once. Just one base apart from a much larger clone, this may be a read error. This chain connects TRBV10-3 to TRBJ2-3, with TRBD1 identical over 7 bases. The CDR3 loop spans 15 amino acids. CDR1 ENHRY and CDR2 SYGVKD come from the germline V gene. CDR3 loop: CAVSELGGGTDTQYF. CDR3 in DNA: TGTGCCGTCAGTGAGCTAGGGGGCGGGACAGATACGCAGTATTTT.

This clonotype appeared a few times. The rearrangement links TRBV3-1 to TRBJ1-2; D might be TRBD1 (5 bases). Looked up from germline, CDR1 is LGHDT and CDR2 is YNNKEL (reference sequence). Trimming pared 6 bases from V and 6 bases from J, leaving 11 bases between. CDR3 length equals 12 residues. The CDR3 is CASSHQGDGYTF. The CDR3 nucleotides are TGTGCCAGCAGTCACCAGGGAGATGGCTACACCTTC. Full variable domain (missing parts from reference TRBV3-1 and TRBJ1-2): DTAVSQTPKYLVTQMGNDKSIKCEQNLGHDTMYWYKQDSKKFLKIMFSYNNKELIINETVPNRFSPKSPDKAHLNLHINSLELGDSAVYFCASSHQGDGYTFGSGTRLTVV.

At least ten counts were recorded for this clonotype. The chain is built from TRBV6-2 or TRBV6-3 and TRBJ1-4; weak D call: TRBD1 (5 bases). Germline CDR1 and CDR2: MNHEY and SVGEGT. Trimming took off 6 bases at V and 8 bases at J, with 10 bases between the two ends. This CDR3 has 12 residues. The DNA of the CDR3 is TGTGCCAGCAGCTTAACAGGAGAAAAACTGTTTTTT. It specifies CASSLTGEKLFF.

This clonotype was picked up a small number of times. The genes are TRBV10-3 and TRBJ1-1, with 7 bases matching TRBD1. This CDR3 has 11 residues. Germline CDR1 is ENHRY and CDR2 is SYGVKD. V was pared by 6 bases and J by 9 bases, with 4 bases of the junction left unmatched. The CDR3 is CAIRSTGKAFF. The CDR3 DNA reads TGTGCCATCAGATCGACAGGGAAAGCTTTCTTT.

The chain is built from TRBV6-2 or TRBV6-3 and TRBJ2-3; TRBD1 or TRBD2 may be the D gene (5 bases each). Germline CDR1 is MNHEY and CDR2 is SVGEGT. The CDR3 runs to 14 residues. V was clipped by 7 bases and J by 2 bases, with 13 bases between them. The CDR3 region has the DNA TGTGCCAGCAACAGGCGAGGGCCCACAGATACGCAGTATTTT. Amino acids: CASNRRGPTDTQYF.

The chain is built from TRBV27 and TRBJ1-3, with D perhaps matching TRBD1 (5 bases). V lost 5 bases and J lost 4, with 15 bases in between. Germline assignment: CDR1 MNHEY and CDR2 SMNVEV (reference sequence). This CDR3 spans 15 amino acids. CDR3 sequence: CASSPAGGAGNTIYF. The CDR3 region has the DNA TGTGCCAGCAGTCCTGCTGGGGGTGCAGGAAACACCATATATTTT.

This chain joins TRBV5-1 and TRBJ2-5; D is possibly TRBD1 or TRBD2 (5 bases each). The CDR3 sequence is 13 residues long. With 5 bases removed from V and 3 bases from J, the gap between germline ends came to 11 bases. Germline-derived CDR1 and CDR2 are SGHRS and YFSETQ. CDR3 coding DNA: TGCGCCAGCAGGGGGGACGGCGAAGAGACCCAGTACTTC. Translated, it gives CASRGDGEETQYF.

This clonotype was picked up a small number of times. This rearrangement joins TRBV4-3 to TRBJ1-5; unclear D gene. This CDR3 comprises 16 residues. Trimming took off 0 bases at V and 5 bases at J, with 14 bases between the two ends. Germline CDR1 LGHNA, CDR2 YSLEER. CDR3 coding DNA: TGCGCCAGCAGCCAAGAGTCAGTACCGACGGATCAGCCCCAGCATTTT. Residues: CASSQESVPTDQPQHF.

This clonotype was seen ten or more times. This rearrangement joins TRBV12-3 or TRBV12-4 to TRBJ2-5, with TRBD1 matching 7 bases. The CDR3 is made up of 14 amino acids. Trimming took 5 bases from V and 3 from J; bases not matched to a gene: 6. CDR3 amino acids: CASSPRGKEETQYF. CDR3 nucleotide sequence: TGTGCCAGCAGTCCCAGGGGGAAGGAAGAGACCCAGTACTTC.

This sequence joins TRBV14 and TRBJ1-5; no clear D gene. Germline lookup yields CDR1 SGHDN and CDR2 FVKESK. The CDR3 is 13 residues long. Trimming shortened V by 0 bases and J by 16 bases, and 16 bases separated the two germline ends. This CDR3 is CASSQEDRGPQHF. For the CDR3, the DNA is TGTGCCAGCAGCCAAGAGGACCGCGGGCCTCAACATTTT.

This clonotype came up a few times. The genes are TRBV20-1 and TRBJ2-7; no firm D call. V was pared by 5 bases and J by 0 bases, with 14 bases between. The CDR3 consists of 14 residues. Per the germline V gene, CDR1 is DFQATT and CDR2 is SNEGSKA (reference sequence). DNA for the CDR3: TGCAGTGCTCCCCAAGTAGAGAGCTCCTACGAGCAGTACTTC. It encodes CSAPQVESSYEQYF.

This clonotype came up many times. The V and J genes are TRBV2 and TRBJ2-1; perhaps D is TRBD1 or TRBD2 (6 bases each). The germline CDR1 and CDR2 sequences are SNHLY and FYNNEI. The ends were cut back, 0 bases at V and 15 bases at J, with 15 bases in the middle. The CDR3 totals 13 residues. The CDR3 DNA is TGTGCCAGCAGTGAAGCGGAGGGCAGGGGACTGTTCTTC. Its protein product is CASSEAEGRGLFF.

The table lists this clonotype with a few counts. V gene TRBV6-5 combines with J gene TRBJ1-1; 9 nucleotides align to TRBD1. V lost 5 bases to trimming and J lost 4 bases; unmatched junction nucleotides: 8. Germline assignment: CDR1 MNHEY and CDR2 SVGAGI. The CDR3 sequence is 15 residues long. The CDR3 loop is CASSPRTGAGTEAFF. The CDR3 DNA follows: TGTGCCAGCAGTCCCCGGACAGGGGCCGGCACTGAAGCTTTCTTT.

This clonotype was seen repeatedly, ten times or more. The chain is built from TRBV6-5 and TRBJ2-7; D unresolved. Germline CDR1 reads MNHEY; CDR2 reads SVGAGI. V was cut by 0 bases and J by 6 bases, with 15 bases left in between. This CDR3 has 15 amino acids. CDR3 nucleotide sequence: TGTGCCAGCAGTTACTCGCCTCAACCCCCCCCCGAGCAGTACTTC. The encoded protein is CASSYSPQPPPEQYF.

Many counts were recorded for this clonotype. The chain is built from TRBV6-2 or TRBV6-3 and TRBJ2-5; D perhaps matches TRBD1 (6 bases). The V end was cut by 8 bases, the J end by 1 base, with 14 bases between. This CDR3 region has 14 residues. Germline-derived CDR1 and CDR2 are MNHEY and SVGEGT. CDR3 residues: CASVNLDSQETQYF. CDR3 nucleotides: TGTGCCAGCGTAAACCTGGACAGCCAAGAGACCCAGTACTTC.

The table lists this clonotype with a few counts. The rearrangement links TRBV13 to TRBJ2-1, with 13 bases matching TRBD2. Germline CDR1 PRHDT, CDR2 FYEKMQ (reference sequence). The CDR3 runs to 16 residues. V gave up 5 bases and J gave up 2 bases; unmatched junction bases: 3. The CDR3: CASSPGLAGPYNEQFF. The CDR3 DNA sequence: TGTGCCAGCAGCCCGGGACTAGCGGGACCCTACAATGAGCAGTTCTTC.

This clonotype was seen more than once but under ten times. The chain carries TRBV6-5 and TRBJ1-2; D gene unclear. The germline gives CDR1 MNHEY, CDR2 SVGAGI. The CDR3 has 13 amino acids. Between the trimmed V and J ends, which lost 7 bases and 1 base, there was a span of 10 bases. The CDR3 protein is CASKGESNYGYTF. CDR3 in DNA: TGTGCCAGCAAGGGAGAAAGTAACTATGGCTACACCTTC.

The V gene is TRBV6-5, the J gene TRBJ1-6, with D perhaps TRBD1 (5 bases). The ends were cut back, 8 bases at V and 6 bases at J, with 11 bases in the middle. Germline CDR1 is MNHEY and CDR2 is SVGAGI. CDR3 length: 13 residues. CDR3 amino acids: CASRRQTNSPLHF. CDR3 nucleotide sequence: TGTGCCAGCCGTCGACAGACTAATTCACCCCTCCACTTT.

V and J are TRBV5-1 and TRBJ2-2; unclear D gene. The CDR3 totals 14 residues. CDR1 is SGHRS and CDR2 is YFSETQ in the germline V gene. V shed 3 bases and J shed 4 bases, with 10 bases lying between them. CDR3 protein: CASSSRLLTGELFF. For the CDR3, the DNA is TGCGCCAGCAGCTCCCGGCTCCTCACCGGGGAGCTGTTTTTT.

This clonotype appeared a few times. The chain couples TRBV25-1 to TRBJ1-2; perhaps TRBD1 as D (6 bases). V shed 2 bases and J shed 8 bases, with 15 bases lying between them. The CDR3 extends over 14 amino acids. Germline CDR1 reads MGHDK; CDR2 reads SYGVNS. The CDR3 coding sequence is TGTGCCAGCAGTGAAGGTCAGGGGATAGGGGGCTACACCTTC. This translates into CASSEGQGIGGYTF.

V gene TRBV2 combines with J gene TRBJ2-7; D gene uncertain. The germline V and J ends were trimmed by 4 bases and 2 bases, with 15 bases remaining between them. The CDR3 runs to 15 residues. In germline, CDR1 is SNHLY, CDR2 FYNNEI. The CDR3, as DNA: TGTGCCAGCAGTGCCCCCAATGGTTTGACCTACGAGCAGTACTTC. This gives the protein CASSAPNGLTYEQYF.

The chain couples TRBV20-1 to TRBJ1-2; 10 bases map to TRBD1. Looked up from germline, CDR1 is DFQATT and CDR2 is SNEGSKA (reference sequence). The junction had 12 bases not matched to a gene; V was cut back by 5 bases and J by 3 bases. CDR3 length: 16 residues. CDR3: CSASATGQGEDYGYTF. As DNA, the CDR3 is TGCAGTGCTTCCGCTACTGGACAGGGGGAAGACTATGGCTACACCTTC.

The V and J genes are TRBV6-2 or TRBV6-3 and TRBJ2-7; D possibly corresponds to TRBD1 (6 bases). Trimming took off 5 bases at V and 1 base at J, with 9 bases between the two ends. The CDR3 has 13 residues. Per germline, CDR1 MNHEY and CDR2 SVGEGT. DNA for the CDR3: TGTGCCAGCAGTAACGGACAGTCCTACGAGCAGTACTTC. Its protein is CASSNGQSYEQYF.

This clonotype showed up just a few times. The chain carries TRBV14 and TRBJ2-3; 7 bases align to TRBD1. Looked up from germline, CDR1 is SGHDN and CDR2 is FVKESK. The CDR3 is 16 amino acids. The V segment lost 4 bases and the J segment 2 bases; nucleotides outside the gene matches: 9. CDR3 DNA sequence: TGTGCCAGCAGCCCAAAACCGGGACAGAACACAGATACGCAGTATTTT. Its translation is CASSPKPGQNTDTQYF. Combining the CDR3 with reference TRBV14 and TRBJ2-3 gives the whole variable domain EAGVTQFPSHSVIEKGQTVTLRCDPISGHDNLYWYRRVMGKEIKFLLHFVKESKQDESGMPNNRFLAERTGGTYSTLKVQPAELEDSGVYFCASSPKPGQNTDTQYFGPGTRLTVL.

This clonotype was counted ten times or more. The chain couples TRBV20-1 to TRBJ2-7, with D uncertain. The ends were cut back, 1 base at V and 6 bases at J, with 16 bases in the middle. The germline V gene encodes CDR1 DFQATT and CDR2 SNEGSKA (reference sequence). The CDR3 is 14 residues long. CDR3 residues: CSARGTSLVTEQYF. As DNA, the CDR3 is TGCAGTGCTAGAGGGACGAGTTTAGTTACCGAGCAGTACTTC.